Included here is one T cell receptor (beta chain) sequence, with context. Its antigen remains unknown. This sample was taken from a study of shared clonotypes between healthy human individuals. General study findings and limits: Clonotypes which were not shared had lower generation probabilities than clonotypes that all four donors shared. Researchers sampled blood only, noting tissue repertoires likely differ.

The assay was immunoSEQ multiplex PCR, and TCRdb's table has in-frame clones only and misses some. The sample holds about a million clones, roughly 80% seen once. This CDR3 region has 15 residues. The V gene end was trimmed by 2 bases and the J gene end by 3 bases; junction bases not matched to a gene: 3. The germline V gene encodes CDR1 SGHDT and CDR2 YYEEEE. Each of the donors was a healthy adult who was HIV-negative and had not had a recent acute infection or vaccination. The clonotype was recovered from a man between 18 and 29 years old in good health. This chain connects TRBV5-6 to TRBJ2-2; the match to TRBD2 covers 8 bases. Input material: memory CD4+ T cells sorted from blood. Subset indicated: CD45RA-negative fraction. CDR3: CASSFTSGYTGELFF. The CDR3 DNA reads as TGTGCCAGCAGCTTTACTAGCGGATACACCGGGGAGCTGTTTTTT.